Shown below are 11 T cell receptor beta chains from a single sample sequenced in a study of T cells after yellow fever vaccination. Via MiXCR, TCRdb re-called the 5' RACE reads, giving one row per CDR3 protein. The sample consists of some 350,000 distinct CDR3 sequences, 8.5% to 9% of them appearing once. The source material was PBMCs, sampled on the day of the first yellow fever vaccination. These receptors originate from a man aged 18 to 30 who received the YFV17D yellow fever vaccine.

This clonotype was observed at least ten times. This chain links TRBV29-1 with TRBJ1-2; 7 nucleotides line up with TRBD1. Germline trimming cut 1 base from V and 10 bases from J; bases unmatched to any gene: 6. The germline gives CDR1 SQVTM, CDR2 ANQGSEA. This CDR3 has 12 amino acids. Here the CDR3 DNA reads TGCAGCGTTGAAGGGCCAGGGGGAGCCTACACCTTC. Its translation is CSVEGPGGAYTF. The full variable domain, rest sourced from reference TRBV29-1 and TRBJ1-2, is SAVISQKPSRDICQRGTSLTIQCQVDSQVTMMFWYRQQPGQSLTLIATANQGSEATYESGFVIDKFPISRPNLTFSTLTVSNMSPEDSSIYLCSVEGPGGAYTFGSGTRLTVV.

This clonotype came up a few times. The chain uses TRBV7-2 and TRBJ2-1; D is possibly TRBD1 (6 bases). V gave up 4 bases and J gave up 2 bases, with 12 bases separating them. The length of the CDR3 is 15 residues. CDR1 and CDR2 from the germline V gene are SGHTA and FQGNSA. CDR3 nucleotide sequence: TGTGCCAGCAGCTCACGACAGGTCCCCTACAATGAGCAGTTCTTC. Protein: CASSSRQVPYNEQFF.

This clonotype has only a few counts. The rearrangement links TRBV6-2 or TRBV6-3 to TRBJ2-5; no firm D call. CDR3 length: 14 residues. Germline V lookup: CDR1 MNHEY, CDR2 SVGEGT. V was cut by 2 bases and J by 3 bases, with 10 bases left in between. In DNA, the CDR3 is TGTGCCAGCAGTTACACCAGCGTGGAAGAGACCCAGTACTTC. The encoded protein is CASSYTSVEETQYF.

This clonotype was seen many times. This chain links TRBV12-3 or TRBV12-4 with TRBJ1-6, with TRBD1 matching over 8 bases. There are 15 residues in the CDR3. V lost 5 bases, J lost 6 bases, and 6 bases stayed unmatched. DNA of the CDR3: TGTGCCAGCAGTCCCTTGCAGGGGGCTAATTCACCCCTCCACTTT. Translation gives CASSPLQGANSPLHF.

In this sample, this clonotype turned up a few times. The chain joins TRBV7-2 to TRBJ1-5; the D gene is possibly TRBD1 (5 bases). The V gene's germline CDR1 is SGHTA and CDR2 FQGNSA. Trimming cost V 5 bases and J 6 bases, with 11 bases left between them. This CDR3 has 13 amino acids. The CDR3 spells CASSRVGAQPQHF. The DNA of the CDR3 is TGTGCCAGCAGCCGAGTCGGGGCTCAGCCCCAGCATTTT.

There are a few counts of this clonotype. CDR3 amino acids: CASSLAGRFNQPQHF. CDR3 DNA: TGCGCCAGCAGCCTCGCAGGGAGGTTCAATCAGCCCCAGCATTTT. The J gene is TRBJ1-5, the V gene TRBV5-1, with a weak D call TRBD1 (5 bases). CDR3 size: 15 residues. V lost 4 bases to trimming and J lost 3 bases, with 14 bases between them. Germline assignment: CDR1 SGHRS and CDR2 YFSETQ.

At least ten counts were recorded for this clonotype. The gene calls are TRBV6-1 and TRBJ2-3; D might be TRBD1 (5 bases). The V gene's germline CDR1 is MNHNS and CDR2 SASEGT. V lost 8 bases, J lost 0 bases, and 15 bases lay in between. This CDR3 spans 15 amino acids. CDR3: CASGRTGTSTDTQYF. The CDR3 coding sequence is TGTGCCAGCGGACGAACAGGAACCAGCACAGATACGCAGTATTTT.

The chain is built from TRBV7-9 and TRBJ1-1; 8 nucleotides line up with TRBD1. V shed 5 bases, J shed 6 bases, and the junction held 11 bases outside the gene matches. Germline loops: CDR1 SEHNR, CDR2 FQNEAQ (reference sequence). The CDR3 totals 15 residues. In DNA, the CDR3 is TGTGCCAGCAGCCCACCGGACAGGGAGAGCCCTGAAGCTTTCTTT. This translates into CASSPPDRESPEAFF.

The chain recombines TRBV20-1 with TRBJ2-1, with D maybe TRBD1 (5 bases). The length of the CDR3 is 11 residues. Germline lookup yields CDR1 DFQATT and CDR2 SNEGSKA (reference sequence). V lost 3 bases and J lost 6, with 6 bases in between. CDR3 sequence: CSASGANEQFF. CDR3 coding DNA: TGCAGTGCTAGTGGGGCCAATGAGCAGTTCTTC.

The V call is TRBV5-6, the J call TRBJ2-4; the D gene could be TRBD1 or TRBD2 (5 bases each). The CDR3 totals 14 residues. Germline CDR1 is SGHDT and CDR2 is YYEEEE. The V end was cut by 0 bases, the J end by 5 bases, with 9 bases between. In nucleotides, the CDR3 is TGTGCCAGCAGCTTGGCCGGGACGGAAAACATTCAGTACTTC. It translates to CASSLAGTENIQYF.

This clonotype showed up just a few times. The chain recombines TRBV5-1 with TRBJ1-1; D perhaps matches TRBD1 (6 bases). Germline V gene sequence: CDR1 SGHRS, CDR2 YFSETQ. There are 13 residues in the CDR3. V was shortened by 4 bases and J by 5 bases, with 12 bases between the two germline ends. The CDR3 region has the DNA TGCGCCAGCAGCGGGAAGGGGGATACTGAAGCTTTCTTT. Residues: CASSGKGDTEAFF. Drawing the rest from reference TRBV5-1 and TRBJ1-1, the complete variable domain is KAGVTQTPRYLIKTRGQQVTLSCSPISGHRSVSWYQQTPGQGLQFLFEYFSETQRNKGNFPGRFSGRQFSNSRSEMNVSTLELGDSALYLCASSGKGDTEAFFGQGTRLTVV.